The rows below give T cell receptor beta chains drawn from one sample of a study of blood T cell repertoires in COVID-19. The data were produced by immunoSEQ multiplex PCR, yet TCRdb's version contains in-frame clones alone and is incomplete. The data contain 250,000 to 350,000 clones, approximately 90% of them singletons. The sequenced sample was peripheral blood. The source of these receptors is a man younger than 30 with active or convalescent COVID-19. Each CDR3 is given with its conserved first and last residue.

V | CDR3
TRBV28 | CASSPPLGQGNQPQHF
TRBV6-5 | CASSHAPREGETQYF
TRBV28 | CASSNPGLREQFF
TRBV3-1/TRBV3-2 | CASSQTTSGSGSRETQYF
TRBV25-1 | CASSEGQGAFYGYTF
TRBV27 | CASSIESSGLTDTQYF
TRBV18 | CASSPPDRVGRTYGYTF
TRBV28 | CASSLFLGGEGYTF
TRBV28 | CASSPRQGGSYNSPLHF
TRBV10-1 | CASSVLRQRSPLHF
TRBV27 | CASSSISNQPQHF
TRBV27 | CASRRQGAVGEAFF
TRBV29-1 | CSVSGTSATDTQYF
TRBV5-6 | CASSRYSGGATYEQYF
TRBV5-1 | CASSLYKRTGGVEKLFF
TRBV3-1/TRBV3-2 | CASSPGLALADTQYF
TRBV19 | CASSIGGSSYEQYF
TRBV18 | CASSPGGRVAGAYEQYF
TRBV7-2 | CASSLFGVNTEAFF
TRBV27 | CASSLLAGEDTQYF
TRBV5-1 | CASSFMDIGDQYF
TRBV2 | CASSEYPGQPQHF
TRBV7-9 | CASAPGLAGGNEQFF
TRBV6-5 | CASSYSRTGNQPQHF
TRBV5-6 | CASSRGGQGPTDTQYF
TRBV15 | CATSRGWARGQGILTGELFF
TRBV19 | CASSHQTKANYGYTF
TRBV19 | CASSIVNTGSNEQYF
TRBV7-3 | CASSLTAGGYNEQFF
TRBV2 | CASSRTGAGEGETQYF
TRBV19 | CASSNADSRYEQYF
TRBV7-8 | CASSLQAETPNYGYTF
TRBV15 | CATSPGRSGGGDEQFF
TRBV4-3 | CASSQYRETEAFF
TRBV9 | CASSWGQGASGELFF
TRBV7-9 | CASSLGGQRLTDTQYF
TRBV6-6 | CASNPSGGLGNEQFF
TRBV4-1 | CASSQSRLAGDHEQFF
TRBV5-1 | CASRDGPGNEQYF
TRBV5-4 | CASSLTTDSPHPTF
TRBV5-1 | CASSGEQGQRYGYTF
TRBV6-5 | CASRQGSEYYGYTF
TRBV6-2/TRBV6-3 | CASSWTGVNEQFF
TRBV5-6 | CASSSDRLLAGYTF
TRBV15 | CATSRDGPGIARGKLFF
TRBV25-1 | CASSEWGGKLFF
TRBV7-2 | CASSRSGAQETQYF
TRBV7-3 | CASITLDIRLAGAVREQFF
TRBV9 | CASSVGGGRAGNEQFF
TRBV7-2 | CASSQGLAGVWGETQYF
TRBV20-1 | CSASPGTATNEQFF
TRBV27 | CASSFVLNTEAFF
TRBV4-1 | CASSQIFGRDSNQPQHF
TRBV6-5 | CASSPGLASYEQYF
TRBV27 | CATRDSFSYEQYF
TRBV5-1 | CASSLRLAGVSSTDTQYF
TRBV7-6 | CASSWTGTGNTDTQYF
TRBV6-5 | CASRYRDRDFHEQFF
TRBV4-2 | CASSLSTSGSSYEQYF
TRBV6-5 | CASSYLGPYGYTF